The 32 T cell receptor beta chains reported below all come from one sample, sequenced in a study of blood T cell repertoires in COVID-19 (dated by TCRdb to 2020 to 2022). Library creation used the immunoSEQ multiplex PCR assay. TCRdb holds this immuneACCESS table with in-frame rearrangements only. Some clones are missing; in checked studies, unresolved V genes explain under half, and the rest has no known cause. The sample profile shows about 150,000 clones; roughly 78% of them were found once. Roughly 15% of the sample belongs to the ten largest clones. Source material: peripheral blood. All receptors derive from a human donor with acute or convalescent COVID-19. The donor label of this sample is uncertain.

CDR3 coding DNA: TGTGCCAGCAGTTACTCGAAGCCCAGGGGGAGGAATCAGCCCCAGCATTTT. This translates into CASSYSKPRGRNQPQHF. The genes are TRBV6-2 or TRBV6-3 and TRBJ1-5, with 7 bases identical to TRBD1. V trimming: 0 bases; J trimming: 4 bases; junction bases outside the gene matches: 9. CDR3 size: 17 residues. CDR1 and CDR2 from the germline V gene are MNHEY and SVGEGT.

This clone was seen once. The chain has TRBV29-1 and TRBJ2-7; 11 nucleotides line up with TRBD2. Germline CDR1 and CDR2: SQVTM and ANQGSEA. CDR3 length: 13 residues. Unmatched junction bases numbered 5, after V lost 6 bases and J lost 4 bases. In DNA, the CDR3 is TGCAGCGTAGCCGGGACTAGCGGTTACGAGCAGTACTTC. Its translation: CSVAGTSGYEQYF.

This clone was seen once. In DNA, the CDR3 is TGTGCCAGCAGCCCGGCCCCCGACAGGGGGCAAAACTATGGCTACACCTTC. The encoded protein is CASSPAPDRGQNYGYTF. The rearrangement links TRBV7-9 to TRBJ1-2, with TRBD1 matching 10 bases. The CDR3 is made up of 17 amino acids. Germline assignment: CDR1 SEHNR and CDR2 FQNEAQ (reference sequence). V lost 5 bases to trimming and J lost 2 bases; unmatched junction nucleotides: 11.

This clone is a singleton in its sample. CDR3 protein: CASSPGKGGLETQYF. For the CDR3, the DNA is TGTGCCAGCTCACCAGGGAAAGGGGGCCTGGAGACCCAGTACTTC. This chain joins TRBV18 and TRBJ2-5, with TRBD1 identical over 7 bases. The V segment lost 2 bases and the J segment 5 bases; nucleotides outside the gene matches: 8. The CDR3 loop spans 15 amino acids. The germline V gene encodes CDR1 KGHSH and CDR2 LQKENI.

This chain links TRBV19 with TRBJ1-6; D gene ambiguous. In germline, CDR1 is LNHDA, CDR2 SQIVND (reference sequence). The CDR3 is 14 amino acids. V was cut by 11 bases and J by 5 bases, with 16 bases left in between. The CDR3 sequence: CAGLFEADNSPLHF. DNA for the CDR3: TGTGCCGGTCTCTTTGAGGCAGATAATTCACCCCTCCACTTT. The full variable domain, rest sourced from reference TRBV19 and TRBJ1-6, is DGGITQSPKYLFRKEGQNVTLSCEQNLNHDAMYWYRQDPGQGLRLIYYSQIVNDFQKGDIAEGYSVSREKKESFPLTVTSAQKNPTAFYLCAGLFEADNSPLHFGNGTRLTVT.

The V call is TRBV29-1, the J call TRBJ1-2, with D unclear. CDR3 length: 11 amino acids. Trimming took off 5 bases at V and 2 bases at J, with 6 bases between the two ends. Per germline, CDR1 SQVTM and CDR2 ANQGSEA. This CDR3 is CSVSRNYGYTF. DNA for the CDR3: TGCAGCGTTTCGAGGAACTATGGCTACACCTTC.

The CDR3 sequence is CASSTGDYGYTF. The CDR3 DNA is TGTGCCAGCTCAACAGGGGACTATGGCTACACCTTC. V and J are TRBV18 and TRBJ1-2, with 7 positions matching TRBD1. The germline V gene has CDR1 KGHSH and CDR2 LQKENI. The CDR3 has 12 amino acids. Trimming at V came to 5 bases and at J to 3 bases, leaving 0 bases not matched to a gene.

CDR3: CASSSDGLSNQPQHF. The CDR3 DNA follows: TGTGCCAGCTCATCCGATGGGCTTAGCAATCAGCCCCAGCATTTT. The chain links TRBV18 to TRBJ1-5; D remains ambiguous. Germline V gene data show CDR1 as KGHSH and CDR2 as LQKENI. The CDR3 extends over 15 amino acids. V was cut by 5 bases and J by 0 bases, with 11 bases left in between.

This clone turned up a few times. This chain connects TRBV5-1 to TRBJ1-1, with D perhaps matching TRBD1 (5 bases). Germline CDR1 reads SGHRS; CDR2 reads YFSETQ. This CDR3 has 14 amino acids. V was trimmed by 0 bases and J by 3 bases, leaving 9 bases between them. The CDR3 DNA follows: TGCGCCAGCAGCTTGGCCAAAGGGGACACTGAAGCTTTCTTT. This codes for CASSLAKGDTEAFF.

The chain joins TRBV4-2 to TRBJ1-4, with D possibly matching TRBD1 (5 bases). This CDR3 has 15 residues. Deletions cut 0 bases from V and 6 bases from J, with 11 bases between. Germline CDR1 and CDR2: LGHNA and YNFKEQ. The chain's CDR3 is CASSQEPGKDEKLFF. The CDR3 DNA sequence: TGTGCCAGCAGCCAAGAGCCAGGGAAGGATGAAAAACTGTTTTTT.

The chain combines TRBV6-1 with TRBJ1-5, with TRBD1 matching 8 bases. Trimming at V came to 3 bases and at J to 5 bases, leaving 6 bases not matched to a gene. In germline, CDR1 is MNHNS, CDR2 SASEGT. The CDR3 is 15 residues long. The CDR3 region has the DNA TGTGCCAGCAGTGAGGGGACAGGCCAGCATCAGCCCCAGCATTTT. Protein product: CASSEGTGQHQPQHF.

This clone has more than one count but fewer than ten. CDR3 nucleotide sequence: TGCGCCAGCAGCCAAGATCAAGGCGGTGGCTCTGGAAACACCATATATTTT. Amino acid sequence: CASSQDQGGGSGNTIYF. The chain links TRBV4-3 to TRBJ1-3, with unresolved D. The CDR3 runs 17 residues. Trimming removed 0 bases at V and 0 bases at J, with 12 bases between. Germline values: CDR1 LGHNA, CDR2 YSLEER.

This chain connects TRBV7-8 to TRBJ1-5; D ambiguous. The CDR3 is 13 amino acids. From germline, CDR1 is SGHVS and CDR2 FQNEAQ. V was trimmed by 4 bases and J by 1 base, leaving 5 bases between them. The CDR3 reads CASSSYSNQPQHF. CDR3 sequence (DNA): TGTGCCAGCAGCTCCTACAGCAATCAGCCCCAGCATTTT.

This rearrangement joins TRBV5-4 to TRBJ1-2; TRBD1 matches 8 bases. V lost 2 bases and J lost 2; bases outside the gene matches: 2. This CDR3 spans 14 amino acids. Germline CDR1 is SGHNT and CDR2 is YYREEE (reference sequence). The CDR3 bases are TGTGCCAGCAGCTTTAACAGGGGGAACTATGGCTACACCTTC. Its translation is CASSFNRGNYGYTF.

V gene TRBV6-5 combines with J gene TRBJ1-3; TRBD1 agrees at 9 bases. The V gene end was trimmed by 0 bases and the J gene end by 3 bases; junction bases not matched to a gene: 3. Germline CDR1 reads MNHEY; CDR2 reads SVGAGI. The length of the CDR3 is 16 residues. CDR3 sequence (DNA): TGTGCCAGCAGTTACTCCCGGGGACAGGGTGGAAACACCATATATTTT. This encodes CASSYSRGQGGNTIYF.

The CDR3 sequence: CASSQELTKSVEISTDTQYF. CDR3 in DNA: TGTGCCAGCAGCCAAGAACTAACCAAAAGTGTAGAAATTAGCACAGATACGCAGTATTTT. V is TRBV3-1 (or the pseudogene TRBV3-2) and J is TRBJ2-3, with unresolved D. Germline CDR1 reads LGHDT; CDR2 reads YNNKEL (reference sequence). This CDR3 contains 20 residues. With 0 bases removed from V and 0 bases from J, the gap between germline ends came to 22 bases.

This chain connects TRBV9 to TRBJ2-3; 10 bases align to TRBD1. The ends lost 0 bases at V and 5 bases at J; junction bases unmatched: 6. CDR3 size: 16 residues. The germline CDR1 and CDR2 sequences are SGDLS and YYNGEE. CDR3 amino acids: CASSVEVGTGVDTQYF. CDR3 in DNA: TGTGCCAGCAGCGTAGAAGTAGGGACAGGGGTAGATACGCAGTATTTT.

The rearrangement joins TRBV6-5 to TRBJ1-2, with 8 bases that match TRBD1. Germline-derived CDR1 and CDR2 are MNHEY and SVGAGI. The V gene end was trimmed by 2 bases and the J gene end by 5 bases; junction bases not matched to a gene: 7. The CDR3 has 15 residues. CDR3 loop: CASSYLGQGMYGYTF. As DNA, the CDR3 is TGTGCCAGCAGTTACCTCGGACAGGGAATGTATGGCTACACCTTC.

This rearrangement joins TRBV6-5 to TRBJ1-2; the match to TRBD1 covers 7 bases. V lost 1 base and J lost 8; bases outside the gene matches: 10. The CDR3 spans 15 residues. In germline, CDR1 is MNHEY, CDR2 SVGAGI. The CDR3 sequence: CASSYFTGDFVGYTF. In DNA form, the CDR3 reads TGTGCCAGCAGTTACTTCACAGGGGACTTCGTCGGCTACACCTTC.

This clone turned up a few times. The chain employs TRBV19 and TRBJ1-2; possibly TRBD1 for D (6 bases). Trimming shortened V by 6 bases and J by 6 bases, and 20 bases separated the two germline ends. CDR1 LNHDA and CDR2 SQIVND come from the germline V gene (reference sequence). The CDR3 covers 15 residues. The CDR3 nucleotides read TGTGCCAGTAGGGCACCCGGGGTGACAGGCGATGGCTACACCTTC. Protein sequence: CASRAPGVTGDGYTF.

This rearrangement joins TRBV30 to TRBJ1-6; no reliable D call. Trimming took off 0 bases at V and 7 bases at J, with 16 bases between the two ends. The CDR3 extends over 16 amino acids. Per the germline V gene, CDR1 is GTSNPN and CDR2 is SVGIG (reference sequence). The CDR3 nucleotides read TGTGCCTGGAGTGTACAACTGAGAGGGATCAATTCACCCCTCCACTTT. Its protein is CAWSVQLRGINSPLHF.

The chain uses TRBV6-5 and TRBJ1-1; D remains unclear. Germline V gives CDR1 MNHEY, CDR2 SVGAGI. Trimming cost V 2 bases and J 0 bases, with 10 bases left between them. The length of the CDR3 is 15 residues. CDR3 sequence: CASSYVSGVNTEAFF. The CDR3 region has the DNA TGTGCCAGCAGTTACGTCTCCGGGGTGAACACTGAAGCTTTCTTT.

This sequence joins TRBV6-6 and TRBJ2-7; the match to TRBD2 covers 8 bases. V gave up 6 bases and J gave up 0 bases; unmatched junction bases: 7. CDR1 is MNHNY, CDR2 SVGAGI, per germline (reference sequence). The CDR3 covers 15 residues. CDR3 sequence reads: CASRATSGASYEQYF. CDR3 DNA: TGTGCCAGCAGGGCCACTAGCGGAGCCTCCTACGAGCAGTACTTC.

This chain joins TRBV4-2 and TRBJ1-2; tentatively, D is TRBD1 (5 bases). Trimming stripped 3 bases from V and 4 bases from J, with 18 bases between. Germline CDR1 is LGHNA and CDR2 is YNFKEQ. The CDR3 spans 16 residues. DNA of the CDR3: TGTGCCAGCAGCCAGGACACGGGGACTCAGGGCTATGGCTACACCTTC. Amino acids: CASSQDTGTQGYGYTF.

The chain uses TRBV19 and TRBJ2-5, with 8 bases aligning to TRBD1. Trimming at V came to 4 bases and at J to 5 bases, leaving 6 bases not matched to a gene. The germline gives CDR1 LNHDA, CDR2 SQIVND (reference sequence). There are 14 residues in the CDR3. CDR3 nucleotides: TGTGCCAGTAGTACCGGGACAGGCTACGAGACCCAGTACTTC. This gives the protein CASSTGTGYETQYF.

The table lists this clone with a few counts. Written as DNA, the CDR3 is TGTGCCAGCACTCAGGGAGGACCTGATAATTCACCCCTCCACTTT. As protein: CASTQGGPDNSPLHF. The chain links TRBV6-5 to TRBJ1-6; TRBD1 might be the D (5 bases). Germline lookup yields CDR1 MNHEY and CDR2 SVGAGI. V lost 7 bases and J 5 bases, leaving 15 bases between the germline ends. The CDR3 extends over 15 amino acids.

This chain connects TRBV6-5 to TRBJ1-2, with TRBD1 identical over 7 bases. CDR3 size: 15 residues. Germline CDR1 reads MNHEY; CDR2 reads SVGAGI. V lost 2 bases and J lost 4; bases outside the gene matches: 7. The CDR3 DNA reads as TGTGCCAGCAGTTACCTACAGGACAGGAGCTATGGCTACACCTTC. Protein sequence: CASSYLQDRSYGYTF.

V is TRBV18 and J is TRBJ1-1; D gene unclear. Germline assignment: CDR1 KGHSH and CDR2 LQKENI. Trimming cost V 3 bases and J 1 base, with 6 bases left between them. The CDR3 length is 13 residues. This chain's CDR3 is CASSPRQNTEAFF. The DNA of the CDR3 is TGTGCCAGCTCACCGAGGCAGAACACTGAAGCTTTCTTT. The variable domain in full, completed from reference TRBV18 and TRBJ1-1, reads NAGVMQNPRHLVRRRGQEARLRCSPMKGHSHVYWYRQLPEEGLKFMVYLQKENIIDESGMPKERFSAEFPKEGPSILRIQQVVRGDSAAYFCASSPRQNTEAFFGQGTRLTVV.

V usage is TRBV23-1 and J usage is TRBJ1-5; D ambiguous. TRBV23-1 carries the ORF label, with uncertain function. This CDR3 comprises 14 residues. V was shortened by 0 bases and J by 7 bases, with 10 bases between the two germline ends. This chain's CDR3 is CASSQSIEVQPQHF. CDR3 DNA: TGCGCCAGCAGTCAATCGATCGAGGTACAGCCCCAGCATTTT.

This sequence joins TRBV10-2 and TRBJ1-6; D ambiguous. Germline-derived CDR1 and CDR2 are WSHSY and SAAADI. The CDR3 consists of 15 residues. Between the trimmed V and J ends, which lost 3 bases and 5 bases, there was a span of 11 bases. CDR3: CASSDPLRDNSPLHF. The DNA of the CDR3 is TGCGCCAGCAGTGATCCCCTCCGAGATAATTCACCCCTCCACTTT.

This clone was picked up a small number of times. The chain couples TRBV6-5 to TRBJ1-2, with D perhaps TRBD1 (6 bases). There are 15 residues in the CDR3. The V end was cut by 5 bases, the J end by 3 bases, with 16 bases between. Germline V gene sequence: CDR1 MNHEY, CDR2 SVGAGI. Written as DNA, the CDR3 is TGTGCCAGCAGTACTACAGGGTTTGGCGACTATGGCTACACCTTC. Translation: CASSTTGFGDYGYTF.

This sequence joins TRBV11-2 and TRBJ2-7; D is perhaps TRBD1 (5 bases). This CDR3 region has 14 residues. CDR1 is SGHAT and CDR2 is FQNNGV in the germline V gene. V was shortened by 5 bases and J by 2 bases, with 13 bases between the two germline ends. The CDR3 DNA reads TGTGCCAGCAGCACAAGGACAAACCCCTACGAGCAGTACTTC. Translating gives CASSTRTNPYEQYF.